The clone carrying this T cell receptor beta chain appeared many times. As yet, its antigen is unknown. This specimen comes from a study of CD8 T cells in ankylosing spondylitis. Study outcomes and limitations: CD8+ disease-linked clones were present at relatively low frequencies in blood. Reportedly, disease-linked clones are significantly enriched in ankylosing spondylitis patients' matched synovial fluid. Several of the motif variants were reported before in synovial fluid and blood from reactive arthritis.

Generation of TCR beta libraries employed quantitative 5'-RACE incorporating molecular barcodes. TCRdb recomputed calls from the 5' RACE reads with MiXCR, one row per CDR3 protein. The sample carries approximately 100,000 distinct CDR3 sequences, over 6.5% recorded once. The CDR3 is made up of 11 amino acids. V gave up 5 bases and J gave up 7 bases, with 8 bases separating them. This receptor was identified in a male donor with ankylosing spondylitis or in good health (not recorded which). Sequencing was performed on blood, either unsorted or a sorted T cell fraction (not recorded which). The chain links TRBV12-3 or TRBV12-4 to TRBJ1-1; D remains ambiguous. The CDR3 region is CASSPAIEAFF. CDR3 nucleotides: TGTGCCAGCAGTCCCGCGATTGAAGCTTTCTTT.